These 28 T cell receptor beta chains were all obtained from the same sample, sequenced in a study of T cells in Graves' hyperthyroidism and ophthalmopathy. Using RNA transcripts as the source, TCR beta CDR3 regions were amplified. A set of HTBI primers served as the primers for a first-round RT-PCR of the TCR CDR3. TCRdb recomputed calls from the multiplex PCR reads with MiXCR, one row per CDR3 protein. This repertoire shows roughly 500,000 distinct CDR3 sequences, about half found once; its top ten account for around 19%. The sample taken for sequencing was peripheral blood or thyroid tissue (not recorded which). These receptors all come from an adult woman with Graves' disease, either hyperthyroidism or ophthalmopathy (not recorded which).

The J gene is TRBJ1-6, the V gene TRBV2; tentative D call: TRBD1 (5 bases). The length of the CDR3 is 18 residues. CDR1 SNHLY and CDR2 FYNNEI come from the germline V gene. Between the trimmed V and J ends, which lost 6 bases and 8 bases, there was a span of 26 bases. For the CDR3, the DNA is TGTGCCAGCAGCGAAACAGGCCAAGTACCCCCCACCGATTCACCCCTCCACTTT. Translating it yields CASSETGQVPPTDSPLHF.

The chain recombines TRBV20-1 with TRBJ2-7, with 8 bases that match TRBD2. Germline V gives CDR1 DFQATT, CDR2 SNEGSKA (reference sequence). The ends lost 3 bases at V and 2 bases at J; junction bases unmatched: 6. CDR3 length: 14 residues. Written as DNA, the CDR3 is TGCAGTGCTAGCGCCATGGGACTAGCCTACGAGCAGTACTTC. Translating it yields CSASAMGLAYEQYF.

This clonotype was recorded at least ten times. The rearrangement joins TRBV24-1 to TRBJ1-5; 8 bases map to TRBD1. Losses at the gene ends were 4 bases for V and 3 bases for J; bases not matched to a gene: 10. Germline V gene sequence: CDR1 KGHDR, CDR2 SFDVKD. This CDR3 comprises 17 residues. CDR3 coding DNA: TGTGCCACCAGTGACGCCGATGGACAGGGCTTCAATCAGCCCCAGCATTTT. This gives the protein CATSDADGQGFNQPQHF.

The chain recombines TRBV2 with TRBJ1-1; possibly TRBD1 for D (5 bases). CDR1 SNHLY and CDR2 FYNNEI come from the germline V gene. The CDR3 covers 15 residues. V was pared by 11 bases and J by 0 bases, with 19 bases between. The CDR3 loop is CAGNSSLGVNTEAFF. CDR3 coding DNA: TGTGCCGGCAATTCCTCATTGGGGGTGAACACTGAAGCTTTCTTT.

The sample holds many counts of this clonotype. This chain connects TRBV6-2 or TRBV6-3 to TRBJ1-1, with TRBD1 matching 9 bases. This CDR3 has 16 amino acids. The ends lost 2 bases at V and 1 base at J; junction bases unmatched: 5. Germline values: CDR1 MNHEY, CDR2 SVGEGT. This CDR3 is CASSYETGGWNTEAFF. The CDR3 nucleotides are TGTGCCAGCAGTTACGAAACAGGGGGCTGGAACACTGAAGCTTTCTTT.

This clonotype was observed many times. The chain is built from TRBV7-2 and TRBJ2-7; 7 nucleotides agree with TRBD2. The CDR3 has 15 amino acids. Per the germline V gene, CDR1 is SGHTA and CDR2 is FQGNSA. V gave up 3 bases and J gave up 1 base; unmatched junction bases: 6. The DNA of the CDR3 is TGTGCCAGCAGCTTCAGCGGGACCCCTTCCTACGAGCAGTACTTC. This gives the protein CASSFSGTPSYEQYF.

The chain recombines TRBV2 with TRBJ2-2; D not resolved. V was trimmed by 4 bases and J by 9 bases, leaving 12 bases between them. Germline V lookup: CDR1 SNHLY, CDR2 FYNNEI. The CDR3 extends over 13 amino acids. The CDR3 loop reads CASSAFVDRELFF. The DNA for the CDR3 is TGTGCCAGCAGTGCCTTTGTTGACCGGGAGCTGTTTTTT. The entire variable domain, with the rest obtained from reference TRBV2 and TRBJ2-2, is as follows: EPEVTQTPSHQVTQMGQEVILRCVPISNHLYFYWYRQILGQKVEFLVSFYNNEISEKSEIFDDQFSVERPDGSNFTLKIRSTKLEDSAMYFCASSAFVDRELFFGEGSRLTVL.

This clonotype showed up just a few times. The chain employs TRBV27 and TRBJ1-1; D is unclear. The V end was cut by 6 bases, the J end by 5 bases, with 10 bases between. Germline V gene sequence: CDR1 MNHEY, CDR2 SMNVEV (reference sequence). The CDR3 covers 12 residues. CDR3 sequence: CASRHHRTEAFF. The CDR3 coding sequence is TGTGCCAGCAGGCATCACCGAACTGAAGCTTTCTTT.

This clonotype showed up many times. The genes are TRBV4-2 and TRBJ2-5, with 13 bases matching TRBD2. This CDR3 region has 16 residues. The V gene's germline CDR1 is LGHNA and CDR2 YNFKEQ. With 4 bases clipped from V and 3 bases from J, the junction kept 5 bases outside the gene matches. The CDR3 reads CASSPEGLAGKETQYF. DNA of the CDR3: TGTGCCAGCAGCCCGGAGGGACTAGCGGGAAAAGAGACCCAGTACTTC.

The chain links TRBV6-1 to TRBJ2-7; D gene unclear. This CDR3 region has 13 residues. V shed 5 bases and J shed 3 bases, with 11 bases lying between them. Germline loops: CDR1 MNHNS, CDR2 SASEGT. This CDR3 reads CASSPQLRYEQYF. CDR3 DNA: TGTGCCAGCAGTCCCCAGCTACGCTACGAGCAGTACTTC.

J is TRBJ1-2 and V is TRBV6-5; no clear D gene. The CDR3 is made up of 11 amino acids. Per the germline V gene, CDR1 is MNHEY and CDR2 is SVGAGI. V was pared by 2 bases and J by 8 bases, with 6 bases between. The CDR3 spells CASSYQAGYTF. The DNA for the CDR3 is TGTGCCAGCAGTTACCAAGCGGGCTACACCTTC.

J is TRBJ2-7 and V is TRBV24-1, with D possibly matching TRBD1 (5 bases). The CDR3 consists of 15 residues. The V gene lost 1 base and the J gene lost 2 bases, with 11 bases spanning the gap. Germline CDR1 is KGHDR and CDR2 is SFDVKD. This chain's CDR3 is CATSDLAGQTYEQYF. The CDR3 DNA reads as TGTGCCACCAGTGATTTAGCCGGACAAACCTACGAGCAGTACTTC.

This clonotype was counted once. The gene calls are TRBV20-1 and TRBJ2-2; TRBD2 matches 10 bases. The trim removed 3 bases at V and 6 bases at J, leaving 7 bases unmatched. The CDR3 is made up of 15 amino acids. Germline CDR1 and CDR2: DFQATT and SNEGSKA (reference sequence). CDR3 coding DNA: TGCAGTGCTAGGGTTCCTAGCGGGAGTTCCGGGGAGCTGTTTTTT. As protein: CSARVPSGSSGELFF.

This clonotype was seen a few times. V is TRBV5-1 and J is TRBJ2-7; 9 bases are shared with TRBD1. The CDR3 runs 16 residues. With 2 bases clipped from V and 7 bases from J, the junction kept 13 bases outside the gene matches. Germline loops: CDR1 SGHRS, CDR2 YFSETQ. In DNA form, the CDR3 reads TGCGCCAGCAGCTTCAAGGGACAGGGCTACTTCGGGGAGCAGTACTTC. Its protein product is CASSFKGQGYFGEQYF.

This chain links TRBV11-2 with TRBJ2-5, with D maybe TRBD2 (6 bases). The length of the CDR3 is 15 residues. Germline V gives CDR1 SGHAT, CDR2 FQNNGV. V lost 3 bases and J 7 bases, leaving 18 bases between the germline ends. This CDR3 reads CASSFLRGGRVTQYF. The CDR3 region has the DNA TGTGCCAGCAGCTTCCTACGGGGAGGTCGCGTGACCCAGTACTTC.

This clonotype was observed at least ten times. V usage is TRBV19 and J usage is TRBJ1-5; D perhaps matches TRBD1 (6 bases). Germline CDR1 and CDR2: LNHDA and SQIVND (reference sequence). V was pared by 3 bases and J by 6 bases, with 15 bases between. The length of the CDR3 is 15 residues. CDR3 sequence: CASSIPGGRGQPQHF. The CDR3 bases are TGTGCCAGTAGTATCCCGGGGGGCCGGGGTCAGCCCCAGCATTTT.

This clonotype was recorded at least ten times. This chain uses TRBV4-1 with TRBJ1-1; TRBD1 matches at 10 bases. Germline trimming cut 6 bases from V and 11 bases from J; bases unmatched to any gene: 9. CDR3 length: 13 residues. From germline, CDR1 is MGHRA and CDR2 YSYEKL. The CDR3 loop is CASRQGQGYRAFF. The CDR3 coding sequence is TGCGCCAGCAGACAGGGACAGGGGTACCGGGCTTTCTTT.

In this sample, this clonotype turned up many times. The genes are TRBV15 and TRBJ2-7; the D is unclear. Germline CDR1 and CDR2: LNHNV and YYDKDF (reference sequence). The CDR3 runs 12 residues. The V and J ends lost 5 bases and 4 bases respectively, with 9 bases between them. The CDR3 sequence is CATSRPGYEQYF. CDR3 DNA sequence: TGTGCCACCAGCCGACCAGGATACGAGCAGTACTTC.

This rearrangement joins TRBV10-3 to TRBJ2-5, with a tentative D call TRBD2 (6 bases). Deletions cut 10 bases from V and 4 bases from J, with 19 bases between. This CDR3 has 14 amino acids. Germline loops: CDR1 ENHRY, CDR2 SYGVKD. The CDR3 spells CATNLGGAVETQYF. CDR3 in DNA: TGTGCCACCAACTTGGGCGGGGCAGTAGAGACCCAGTACTTC.

About this clonotype itself: This may arise from a read error, as a much more abundant clone is one base away. CDR3 sequence (DNA): TGTGCCAGCAGCGTAGATCAGGGAGGCTACGAGCAGTACTTC. It specifies CASSVDQGGYEQYF. The chain is built from TRBV9 and TRBJ2-7, with D possibly being TRBD2 (6 bases). Per the germline V gene, CDR1 is SGDLS and CDR2 is YYNGEE. The CDR3 is 14 amino acids. V shed 0 bases and J shed 3 bases, with 10 bases lying between them.

V is TRBV28 and J is TRBJ1-1; TRBD1 agrees at 7 bases. CDR3 length: 14 residues. Germline-derived CDR1 and CDR2 are MDHEN and SYDVKM. J gave up 4 bases and V 5 bases, and 7 bases lay outside the gene matches. The CDR3 DNA sequence: TGTGCCAGCAGTACGACAGGGTCGGCCACTGAAGCTTTCTTT. It is translated as CASSTTGSATEAFF.

This clonotype was recorded many times. Being one base from a much bigger clone, this may be a read error. The chain combines TRBV7-3 with TRBJ2-5, with D possibly being TRBD2 (5 bases). V dropped 5 bases and J dropped 1 base, with 8 bases sitting between them. The length of the CDR3 is 13 residues. Per germline, CDR1 SGHTA and CDR2 FQGTGA. This CDR3 reads CASSIGSQETQYF. DNA for the CDR3: TGTGCCAGCAGCATAGGGAGCCAAGAGACCCAGTACTTC.

The chain uses TRBV28 and TRBJ1-5; 8 nucleotides agree with TRBD1. From germline, CDR1 is MDHEN and CDR2 SYDVKM. Unmatched junction bases numbered 3, after V lost 6 bases and J lost 5 bases. The length of the CDR3 is 13 residues. The CDR3 coding sequence is TGTGCCAGCAGACCAGGGGGCGATCAGCCCCAGCATTTT. Translating it yields CASRPGGDQPQHF.

With respect to this clonotype: Given a much more abundant clone one base away, this may be a read error. The rearrangement links TRBV12-3 or TRBV12-4 to TRBJ1-1; D is uncertain. The CDR3 has 15 residues. DNA of the CDR3: TGTGCCGGCAGTTTATTGTTCGGTGGAAGTACTGAAGCTTTCTTT. Encoded protein: CAGSLLFGGSTEAFF.

This chain uses TRBV20-1 with TRBJ2-7, with 9 positions matching TRBD1. This CDR3 has 16 amino acids. Losses at the gene ends were 0 bases for V and 2 bases for J; bases not matched to a gene: 8. Germline assignment: CDR1 DFQATT and CDR2 SNEGSKA (reference sequence). CDR3 amino acids: CSARDPQGAGAYEQYF. In DNA, the CDR3 is TGCAGTGCTAGAGACCCACAGGGGGCCGGGGCCTACGAGCAGTACTTC.

This chain uses TRBV7-3 with TRBJ1-2; 9 bases align to TRBD1. The J segment lost 5 bases and the V segment lost 5 bases, leaving 6 bases of the junction unmatched. CDR1 and CDR2 from the germline V gene are SGHTA and FQGTGA. This CDR3 region has 14 residues. In DNA, the CDR3 is TGTGCCAGCAGCATCTCCGGGACAGGGTATGGCTACACCTTC. This gives the protein CASSISGTGYGYTF. The full variable domain, rest sourced from reference TRBV7-3 and TRBJ1-2, is GAGVSQTPSNKVTEKGKYVELRCDPISGHTALYWYRQSLGQGPEFLIYFQGTGAADDSGLPNDRFFAVRPEGSVSTLKIQRTERGDSAVYLCASSISGTGYGYTFGSGTRLTVV.

This clonotype appeared many times. V is TRBV7-9 and J is TRBJ1-1; D might be TRBD1 (6 bases). There are 19 residues in the CDR3. Trimming left V 5 bases short and J 0 bases short, with 25 bases between. Germline values: CDR1 SEHNR, CDR2 FQNEAQ (reference sequence). The CDR3 bases are TGTGCCAGCAGCGAAAGGGGGGGGGGACTGGTTAAGCTGAACACTGAAGCTTTCTTT. It specifies CASSERGGGLVKLNTEAFF.

Ten or more counts support this clonotype. The rearrangement uses TRBV10-3 and TRBJ1-5, with D possibly TRBD1 on 5 matching bases. This CDR3 has 13 residues. The germline V and J ends were trimmed by 7 bases and 5 bases, with 12 bases remaining between them. Germline CDR1 ENHRY, CDR2 SYGVKD. For the CDR3, the DNA is TGTGCCATCACTCAGGGTGTGGATCAGCCCCAGCATTTT. Encoded protein: CAITQGVDQPQHF.